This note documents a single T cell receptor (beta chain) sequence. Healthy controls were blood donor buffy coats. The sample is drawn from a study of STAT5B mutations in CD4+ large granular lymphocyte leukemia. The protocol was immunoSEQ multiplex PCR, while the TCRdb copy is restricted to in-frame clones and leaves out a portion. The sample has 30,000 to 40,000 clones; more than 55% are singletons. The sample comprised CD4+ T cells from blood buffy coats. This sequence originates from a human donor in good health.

DNA for the CDR3: TGTGCCAGCAGACCCCTAGCTGCGACCCAGTACTTC. This encodes CASRPLAATQYF. The chain combines TRBV7-8 with TRBJ2-5; TRBD2 might be the D (5 bases). The CDR3 is 12 amino acids. V was pared by 6 bases and J by 7 bases, with 12 bases between. The V gene's germline CDR1 is SGHVS and CDR2 FQNEAQ.